Only one count was recorded for the clone carrying this T cell receptor beta chain. Its cognate antigen is unknown. The data belong to a study of T cell responses to AZD1222 COVID-19 vaccine. Study-level points and caveats: The study found vaccine-associated CD4 TCRs spanning spike, dominant at 160-218 and 743-854. The sample set comprised mostly white British donors with more females, and clonal diversity was possibly underestimated. The peak T cell response came first, and repertoires were sampled only after it.

The length of the CDR3 is 16 residues. V lost 4 bases, J lost 7 bases, and 11 bases stayed unmatched. Germline V lookup: CDR1 SGHRS, CDR2 YFSETQ. The data were produced by immunoSEQ multiplex PCR, yet TCRdb's version contains in-frame clones alone and is incomplete. Seen here are approximately 130,000 clones, roughly nine tenths observed once, and the top ten hold 9.5%. This clonotype was sampled from an adult who received the AZD1222 COVID-19 vaccine. The chain recombines TRBV5-1 with TRBJ2-1; 10 positions agree with TRBD2. The sequencing used peripheral blood, collected 28 days after the second AZD1222 dose. In DNA form, the CDR3 reads TGCGCCAGCAGCACAACCACAGCGGGAGGGTGGAATGAGCAGTTCTTC. It codes for CASSTTTAGGWNEQFF. The complete variable domain, with remaining parts taken from reference TRBV5-1 and TRBJ2-1, reads KAGVTQTPRYLIKTRGQQVTLSCSPISGHRSVSWYQQTPGQGLQFLFEYFSETQRNKGNFPGRFSGRQFSNSRSEMNVSTLELGDSALYLCASSTTTAGGWNEQFFGPGTRLTVL.